One and the same sample provided the 25 T cell receptor beta chains below, sequenced in a study of T cells expressing NK-cell markers. TCRdb reprocessed the 5' RACE reads and stores each CDR3 protein as one record, lacking DNA. This sample's table reports more than 400,000 distinct CDR3 sequences. Material: blood T cells: a sorted CD56 or NKG2C T cell subset, CD4+ or CD8+ T cells, or bulk PBMC T cells (not recorded which). These receptors originate from a woman aged 18 to 69 in good health.

V is TRBV25-1 and J is TRBJ2-7; TCRdb's D call of TRBD1 is untestable without DNA. CDR1 is MGHDK and CDR2 is SYGVNS in the germline V gene. CDR3 length: 16 residues. Here the CDR3 reads CASSDPAAGQGPEQYF.

The gene calls are TRBV4-3 and TRBJ1-1. The CDR3 has 12 amino acids. The germline V gene encodes CDR1 LGHNA and CDR2 YSLEER. CDR3 residues: CASSQEGTAAFF.

The chain joins TRBV7-3 to TRBJ1-3; checking the TCRdb D call of TRBD1 is not possible without DNA. The CDR3 is 15 residues long. CDR1 is SGHTA, CDR2 FQGTGA, per germline. The CDR3 loop reads CASSQLGGPGNTIYF.

The chain links TRBV12-3 or TRBV12-4 to TRBJ2-2; the D call of TRBD2 rests on TCRdb alone, since no DNA is present to check it. The CDR3 contains 18 residues. CDR3 in amino acids: CASTPTGLAGVSTGELFF.

V gene TRBV27 combines with J gene TRBJ2-1; without DNA, the TCRdb call of TRBD1 cannot be checked. The CDR3 runs to 17 residues. The germline V gene encodes CDR1 MNHEY and CDR2 SMNVEV (reference sequence). The CDR3 reads CASSHRQGPFSYNEQFF.

The chain uses TRBV15 and TRBJ2-3; checking the TCRdb D call of TRBD2 is not possible without DNA. This CDR3 region has 13 residues. Germline V gives CDR1 LNHNV, CDR2 YYDKDF (reference sequence). The CDR3: CATRTSPGDTQYF.

The V call is TRBV20-1, the J call TRBJ2-7; TCRdb picks TRBD2, but there is no DNA to check that call. Germline CDR1 reads DFQATT; CDR2 reads SNEGSKA (reference sequence). This CDR3 comprises 15 residues. CDR3 sequence: CSAGRERDVFYEQYF.

The V and J genes are TRBV5-5 and TRBJ2-7; TCRdb proposes TRBD2, but this gene call is untestable without DNA. This CDR3 is built from 18 residues. From germline, CDR1 is SGHKS and CDR2 YYEKEE (reference sequence). CDR3: CASSLFPTTSSFTSEQYF.

This chain connects TRBV12-3 or TRBV12-4 to TRBJ2-3. This CDR3 spans 13 amino acids. CDR3 loop: CASSLLGSDTQYF.

V gene TRBV12-3 or TRBV12-4 combines with J gene TRBJ1-1; the TCRdb call, TRBD1, lacks DNA for checking. The CDR3 spans 14 residues. The CDR3 sequence is CASSVKQGNTEAFF.

The J gene is TRBJ1-6, the V gene TRBV7-2. The CDR3 length is 12 residues. CDR1 SGHTA and CDR2 FQGNSA come from the germline V gene. The chain's CDR3 is CASSFFNSPLHF.

V and J are TRBV28 and TRBJ1-4; TCRdb outputs TRBD1, but without DNA this stays unchecked. This CDR3 contains 15 residues. In germline, CDR1 is MDHEN, CDR2 SYDVKM. The chain's CDR3 is CASATEGAGNEKLFF. The variable domain in full, completed from reference TRBV28 and TRBJ1-4, reads DVKVTQSSRYLVKRTGEKVFLECVQDMDHENMFWYRQDPGLGLRLIYFSYDVKMKEKGDIPEGYSVSREKKERFSLILESASTNQTSMYLCASATEGAGNEKLFFGSGTQLSVL.

This chain joins TRBV3-1 and TRBJ2-5. Germline CDR1 reads LGHDT; CDR2 reads YNNKEL (reference sequence). This CDR3 is 12 amino acids long. CDR3 region: CASSYPTETQYF.

The gene calls are TRBV7-9 and TRBJ2-3; TCRdb calls TRBD1, which cannot be checked without DNA. The CDR3 sequence is 15 residues long. Germline-derived CDR1 and CDR2 are SEHNR and FQNEAQ (reference sequence). The CDR3 sequence: CASSSGGLSADTQYF. Together with reference TRBV7-9 and TRBJ2-3, the CDR3 gives the full variable domain: DTGVSQNPRHKITKRGQNVTFRCDPISEHNRLYWYRQTLGQGPEFLTYFQNEAQLEKSRLLSDRFSAERPKGSFSTLEIQRTEQGDSAMYLCASSSGGLSADTQYFGPGTRLTVL.

V is TRBV12-3 or TRBV12-4 and J is TRBJ2-7. The CDR3 loop spans 12 amino acids. The CDR3 region is CASSLGNREQYF.

The chain recombines TRBV7-9 with TRBJ1-6; TCRdb reports TRBD1, a call that lacks DNA to check it against. CDR1 is SEHNR and CDR2 is FQNEAQ in the germline V gene (reference sequence). The CDR3 contains 14 residues. This CDR3 is CASSLDGTNSPLHF. The whole variable domain, remainder taken from reference TRBV7-9 and TRBJ1-6, is DTGVSQNPRHKITKRGQNVTFRCDPISEHNRLYWYRQTLGQGPEFLTYFQNEAQLEKSRLLSDRFSAERPKGSFSTLEIQRTEQGDSAMYLCASSLDGTNSPLHFGNGTRLTVT.

The chain employs TRBV5-5 and TRBJ2-2. The CDR3 sequence is 13 residues long. Germline V gene lookup returns CDR1 SGHKS and CDR2 YYEKEE (reference sequence). CDR3 sequence reads: CASSHLVAGELFF.

The chain combines TRBV7-9 with TRBJ2-7; TCRdb proposes TRBD1, but this gene call is untestable without DNA. This CDR3 spans 17 amino acids. CDR1 SEHNR and CDR2 FQNEAQ come from the germline V gene (reference sequence). This CDR3 is CASSSRGTGKASYEQYF.

This chain connects TRBV7-2 to TRBJ1-3; no DNA is available, so the TRBD1 call from TCRdb remains unchecked. The CDR3 extends over 13 amino acids. Germline loops: CDR1 SGHTA, CDR2 FQGNSA. The CDR3 loop reads CASSFLGASTIYF.

This chain connects TRBV7-3 to TRBJ2-1; TCRdb indicates TRBD1, and absent DNA this call remains unverified. The CDR3 is 15 amino acids. Germline CDR1 is SGHTA and CDR2 is FQGTGA. The CDR3 here is CASSLMVRGLDEQFF. Full variable domain (missing parts from reference TRBV7-3 and TRBJ2-1): GAGVSQTPSNKVTEKGKYVELRCDPISGHTALYWYRQSLGQGPEFLIYFQGTGAADDSGLPNDRFFAVRPEGSVSTLKIQRTERGDSAVYLCASSLMVRGLDEQFFGPGTRLTVL.

This chain links TRBV7-2 with TRBJ1-4. CDR1 and CDR2 from the germline V gene are SGHTA and FQGNSA. The CDR3 loop spans 16 amino acids. CDR3: CASATARGATNEKLFF.

This sequence joins TRBV27 and TRBJ1-2; TCRdb indicates TRBD1, and absent DNA this call remains unverified. Germline V gene lookup returns CDR1 MNHEY and CDR2 SMNVEV (reference sequence). The CDR3 covers 15 residues. CDR3 in amino acids: CASSPPGQGRYGYTF.

The rearrangement uses TRBV29-1 and TRBJ2-5; the D gene TCRdb calls, TRBD2, cannot be checked with no DNA. CDR1 is SQVTM and CDR2 is ANQGSEA in the germline V gene. This CDR3 is built from 11 residues. The CDR3 region is CSVRLAETQYF.

The rearrangement joins TRBV15 to TRBJ1-4; checking the TCRdb D call of TRBD1 is not possible without DNA. The CDR3 spans 16 residues. Germline V gene sequence: CDR1 LNHNV, CDR2 YYDKDF (reference sequence). The CDR3 region is CATSTLQGDGNEKLFF.

The chain recombines TRBV29-1 with TRBJ1-1; TCRdb's assignment of TRBD1 cannot be checked, as there is no DNA. The CDR3 sequence is 13 residues long. Germline-derived CDR1 and CDR2 are SQVTM and ANQGSEA. The CDR3 spells CSTAWGSNTEAFF.